Here is one T cell receptor (beta chain) with its context. CDR3 length: 15 amino acids. Germline loops: CDR1 SNHLY, CDR2 FYNNEI. V shed 4 bases and J 4 bases; nucleotides not matched to a gene: 6. Treatment: around 19 received Ad26.COV2.S at low or high dose, single or two shots; several received placebo; per-sample allocation not given. Collection of samples fell on day 63 after the first vaccine or placebo injection. The record originates from a study of Ad26.COV2.S vaccination and SARS-CoV-2 variants. The method was immunoSEQ multiplex PCR; TCRdb's version includes in-frame clones alone and lacks a portion of them. The table includes about 350,000 clones, around 88% detected once.

V gene TRBV2 combines with J gene TRBJ2-3; the match to TRBD1 covers 9 bases. The clonotype was recovered from a person aged 18-65 years who received the Ad26.COV2.S COVID-19 vaccine or a placebo. Sequenced material: peripheral blood, taken in a trial of Ad26.COV2.S vaccine versus placebo. The CDR3 here is CASSGGQGSADTQYF. DNA of the CDR3: TGTGCCAGCAGTGGGGGACAGGGATCGGCAGATACGCAGTATTTT.